One sample yielded the 14 T cell receptor beta chains listed below, sequenced in a study of cytomegalovirus exposure and HLA in healthy donors (dated by TCRdb to the late 2010s). The library relied on the immunoSEQ multiplex PCR assay. A mixture of 60 forward primers for TCR Vbeta segments and 13 reverse primers for TCR Jbeta segments was used in the multiplex PCR. As stored in TCRdb, this immuneACCESS dataset retains in-frame rearrangements with V and J assigned. A fraction of the clones does not appear; measured against another copy, unresolved V genes explain less than half of the discrepancy, and the remainder lacks a known reason. The sample table holds about 140,000 clones, of which 72% were seen once. The ten largest clones represent about 4.4% of the sample. Sequencing was done on a sample of PBMCs. The receptors come from a middle-aged man in good health and CMV-seropositive.

This chain joins TRBV7-6 and TRBJ2-1; D perhaps matches TRBD1 (6 bases). Trimming cost V 1 base and J 12 bases, with 13 bases left between them. Looked up from germline, CDR1 is SGHVS and CDR2 is FNYEAQ. CDR3 size: 13 residues. CDR3 in amino acids: CASSLGGQMGQFF. The CDR3 DNA reads TGTGCCAGCAGCTTAGGGGGACAAATGGGGCAGTTCTTC.

This clone was seen only a few times. The genes are TRBV5-6 and TRBJ1-2; D gene unclear. Trimming shortened V by 1 base and J by 3 bases, and 10 bases separated the two germline ends. This CDR3 has 14 residues. Per germline, CDR1 SGHDT and CDR2 YYEEEE. CDR3 DNA: TGTGCCAGCAGCTTGTCGGGGAACTACTATGGCTACACCTTC. Residues: CASSLSGNYYGYTF.

J is TRBJ1-2 and V is TRBV19; 8 bases are a match to TRBD1. V was clipped by 3 bases and J by 5 bases; unmatched bases: 8. Germline loops: CDR1 LNHDA, CDR2 SQIVND (reference sequence). The CDR3 loop spans 15 amino acids. The CDR3: CASSMDRDRWYGYTF. In DNA, the CDR3 is TGTGCCAGTAGTATGGACAGGGATAGGTGGTATGGCTACACCTTC.

The chain couples TRBV5-1 to TRBJ1-6; D possibly corresponds to TRBD1 (5 bases). This CDR3 contains 17 residues. Germline V lookup: CDR1 SGHRS, CDR2 YFSETQ. Trimming cost V 0 bases and J 2 bases, with 12 bases left between them. DNA of the CDR3: TGCGCCAGCAGCTTGGCCGTTCAGGGAACCTATAATTCACCCCTCCACTTT. Protein product: CASSLAVQGTYNSPLHF.

The V and J genes are TRBV6-5 and TRBJ1-2, with 7 bases fitting TRBD1. CDR3 length: 13 amino acids. Looked up from germline, CDR1 is MNHEY and CDR2 is SVGAGI. J lost 4 bases, V lost 2 bases, and 1 base had no gene match. The CDR3 bases are TGTGCCAGCAGTTACGAGGGGGCCTATGGCTACACCTTC. Translation: CASSYEGAYGYTF.

The V and J genes are TRBV6-6 and TRBJ1-2; 8 bases match TRBD1. This CDR3 comprises 15 residues. Germline V gives CDR1 MNHNY, CDR2 SVGAGI (reference sequence). Trimming at V came to 2 bases and at J to 4 bases, leaving 6 bases not matched to a gene. CDR3 DNA sequence: TGTGCCAGCAGTTACCAGGACAGGGCCTTCTATGGCTACACCTTC. Its protein product is CASSYQDRAFYGYTF.

The V call is TRBV4-1, the J call TRBJ2-1; 7 nucleotides agree with TRBD1. With V trimmed by 3 bases and J by 6 bases, 2 bases remained unmatched. CDR1 is MGHRA and CDR2 is YSYEKL in the germline V gene. The CDR3 loop spans 13 amino acids. The CDR3 bases are TGCGCCAGCAGCCAGGACAGGTTCAATGAGCAGTTCTTC. It specifies CASSQDRFNEQFF.

The gene calls are TRBV6-5 and TRBJ2-7; 7 bases match TRBD1. With 5 bases clipped from V and 0 bases from J, the junction kept 7 bases outside the gene matches. Germline V gene data show CDR1 as MNHEY and CDR2 as SVGAGI. CDR3 size: 15 residues. The CDR3 DNA reads as TGTGCCAGCAGTCTATCAGGGACAGTCTCCTACGAGCAGTACTTC. It codes for CASSLSGTVSYEQYF.

The rearrangement links TRBV10-3 to TRBJ2-7; no clear D gene. This CDR3 is 13 amino acids long. V lost 2 bases, J lost 3 bases, and 8 bases lay in between. The V gene's germline CDR1 is ENHRY and CDR2 SYGVKD. CDR3 residues: CAISEPSNYEQYF. DNA for the CDR3: TGTGCCATCAGTGAGCCGAGCAACTACGAGCAGTACTTC.

The chain uses TRBV29-1 and TRBJ2-3; a possible D gene is TRBD1 (6 bases). This CDR3 has 14 amino acids. Germline V gene lookup returns CDR1 SQVTM and CDR2 ANQGSEA. The CDR3, as DNA: TGCAGTTGCAGGGACATTTTCCCCACAGATACGCAGTATTTT. Residues: CSCRDIFPTDTQYF.

The chain uses TRBV5-1 and TRBJ2-5; no firm D call. Germline lookup yields CDR1 SGHRS and CDR2 YFSETQ. Trimming took off 4 bases at V and 3 bases at J, with 10 bases between the two ends. This CDR3 is built from 13 residues. The CDR3 bases are TGCGCCAGCAGCCCCTCACGGGAAGAGACCCAGTACTTC. It is translated as CASSPSREETQYF.

For the CDR3, the DNA is TGTGCCAGCCGCTCGGAGATAAACATTCAGTACTTC. Translating gives CASRSEINIQYF. The chain recombines TRBV6-5 with TRBJ2-4; D uncertain. Germline V gene data show CDR1 as MNHEY and CDR2 as SVGAGI. V lost 8 bases and J 6 bases, leaving 11 bases between the germline ends. This CDR3 region has 12 residues.

The V call is TRBV9, the J call TRBJ2-6, with D possibly being TRBD1 (5 bases). V lost 4 bases, J lost 0 bases, and 8 bases lay in between. Germline loops: CDR1 SGDLS, CDR2 YYNGEE. The CDR3 runs to 15 residues. CDR3: CASSRQPSGANVLTF. The CDR3 DNA is TGTGCCAGCAGCCGACAGCCCTCTGGGGCCAACGTCCTGACTTTC.

To note about this clone: The sample contains more than one DNA sequence encoding this CDR3. The CDR3 loop is CASSPRGTGELFF. CDR3 nucleotide sequence: TGTGCCAGCTCACCAAGAGGGACCGGGGAGCTGTTTTTT. This chain joins TRBV18 and TRBJ2-2, with a possible D match to TRBD2 (5 bases). The V and J ends lost 2 bases and 5 bases respectively, with 6 bases between them. The CDR3 covers 13 residues. Germline V gene data show CDR1 as KGHSH and CDR2 as LQKENI.